The 5 T cell receptor beta chains reported below all come from one sample, sequenced in a study of T cells in Graves' hyperthyroidism and ophthalmopathy. Template material for amplifying TCR beta CDR3 regions consisted of RNA transcripts. Initially, a first-round RT-PCR of the TCR CDR3 employed the HTBI primer set. Each CDR3 protein gets one entry after TCRdb re-called the multiplex PCR reads with MiXCR. This table has about 520,000 distinct CDR3 sequences, roughly 24% appearing once. The sequencing sample was made of blood. Receptor source: a woman aged 25 to 39 with Graves' ophthalmopathy.

There are many counts of this clonotype. V is TRBV7-3 and J is TRBJ2-7; 9 bases fit TRBD2. The CDR3 runs to 14 residues. Germline V gene sequence: CDR1 SGHTA, CDR2 FQGTGA. The V segment lost 1 base and the J segment 4 bases; nucleotides outside the gene matches: 2. As DNA, the CDR3 is TGTGCCAGCAGCTTAAGAGCGGGGGGATACGAGCAGTACTTC. Amino acids: CASSLRAGGYEQYF.

The table lists this clonotype with many counts. CDR3 nucleotides: TGCGCCAGCAGATACGAGTGGAATAATTCACCCCTCCACTTT. This gives the protein CASRYEWNNSPLHF. J is TRBJ1-6 and V is TRBV5-1; D gene uncertain. CDR3 length: 14 amino acids. Germline values: CDR1 SGHRS, CDR2 YFSETQ. V lost 5 bases to trimming and J lost 5 bases, with 11 bases between them. The full variable domain, in which reference TRBV5-1 and TRBJ1-6 provide the parts outside the CDR3, is KAGVTQTPRYLIKTRGQQVTLSCSPISGHRSVSWYQQTPGQGLQFLFEYFSETQRNKGNFPGRFSGRQFSNSRSEMNVSTLELGDSALYLCASRYEWNNSPLHFGNGTRLTVT.

This clonotype was detected only once. The chain uses TRBV28 and TRBJ1-5; D is uncertain. The germline V and J ends were trimmed by 7 bases and 4 bases, with 14 bases remaining between them. This CDR3 region has 14 residues. Germline assignment: CDR1 MDHEN and CDR2 SYDVKM. The CDR3 is CASTSRGWNQPQHF. In DNA, the CDR3 is TGTGCCAGCACCTCGAGAGGGTGGAATCAGCCCCAGCATTTT.

This clonotype was picked up many times. This rearrangement joins TRBV15 to TRBJ1-1; D unresolved. The CDR3 contains 15 residues. Per germline, CDR1 LNHNV and CDR2 YYDKDF (reference sequence). Between the trimmed V and J ends, which lost 0 bases and 6 bases, there was a span of 14 bases. The CDR3 DNA sequence: TGTGCCACCAGCAGAGATCGCTTCTTGTGGGCTGAAGCTTTCTTT. It specifies CATSRDRFLWAEAFF. Based on the CDR3 plus reference TRBV15 and TRBJ1-1, the full variable domain is DAMVIQNPRYQVTQFGKPVTLSCSQTLNHNVMYWYQQKSSQAPKLLFHYYDKDFNNEADTPDNFQSRRPNTSFCFLDIRSPGLGDTAMYLCATSRDRFLWAEAFFGQGTRLTVV.

The gene calls are TRBV13 and TRBJ2-5; perhaps TRBD2 as D (5 bases). The CDR3 extends over 13 amino acids. Germline V gene sequence: CDR1 PRHDT, CDR2 FYEKMQ (reference sequence). V lost 2 bases, J lost 5 bases, and 9 bases lay in between. CDR3 DNA sequence: TGTGCCAGCAGCTTACGGGGTTTCGAGACCCAGTACTTC. Its protein is CASSLRGFETQYF.